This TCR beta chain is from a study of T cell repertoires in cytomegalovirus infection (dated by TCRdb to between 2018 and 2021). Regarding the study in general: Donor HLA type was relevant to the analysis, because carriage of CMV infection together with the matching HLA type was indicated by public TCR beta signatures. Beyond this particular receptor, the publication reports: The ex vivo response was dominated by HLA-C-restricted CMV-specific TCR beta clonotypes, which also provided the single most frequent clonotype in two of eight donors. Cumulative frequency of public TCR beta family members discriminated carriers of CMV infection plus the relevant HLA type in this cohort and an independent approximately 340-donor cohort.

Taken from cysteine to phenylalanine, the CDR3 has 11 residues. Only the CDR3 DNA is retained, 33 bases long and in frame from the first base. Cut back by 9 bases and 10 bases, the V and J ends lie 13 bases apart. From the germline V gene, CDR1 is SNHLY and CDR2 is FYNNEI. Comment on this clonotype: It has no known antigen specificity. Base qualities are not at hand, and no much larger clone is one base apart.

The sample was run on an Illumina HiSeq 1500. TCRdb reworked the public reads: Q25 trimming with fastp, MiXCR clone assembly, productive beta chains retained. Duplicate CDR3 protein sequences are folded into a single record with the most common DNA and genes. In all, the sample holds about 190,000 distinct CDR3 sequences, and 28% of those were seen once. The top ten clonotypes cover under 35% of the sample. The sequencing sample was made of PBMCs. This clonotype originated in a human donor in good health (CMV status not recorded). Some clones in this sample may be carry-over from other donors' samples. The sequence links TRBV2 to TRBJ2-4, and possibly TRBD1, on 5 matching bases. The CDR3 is CASYDRTIQYF. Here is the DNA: TGTGCCAGTTATGACCGGACAATTCAGTACTTC.